This T cell receptor (beta chain) was profiled in a study of blood T cell repertoires in COVID-19. Study summary: Samples taken during acute and convalescent COVID-19 were collected in the United States, Italy and Spain. PBMCs, B-cell-depleted T cells, or T cells provided the cDNA or gDNA that made up the material.

The CDR3 consists of 15 residues. Germline assignment: CDR1 MNHEY and CDR2 SMNVEV (reference sequence). V dropped 5 bases and J dropped 5 bases, with 18 bases sitting between them. Original handling: Using reference gene primer amplification, nucleated cell counts were estimated. Here immunoSEQ multiplex PCR was the method, and the copy in TCRdb shows in-frame clones only, minus some. V and J calls and clone size are given by that table; D and trimming were obtained from the DNA. Of 95,000 to 150,000 clones listed, 82% are singletons. The sequence derives from a woman in her 70s with acute or convalescent COVID-19. Source material: peripheral blood. The genes are TRBV27 and TRBJ2-5, with D possibly matching TRBD2 (6 bases). The CDR3 protein is CASSPRTTPGETQYF. CDR3 DNA: TGTGCCAGCAGTCCCCGGACTACCCCAGGGGAGACCCAGTACTTC.